The 9 T cell receptor beta chains in this list originate from one sample, sequenced in a study of control samples from healthy donors and cancer patients. Assay: immunoSEQ multiplex PCR; the TCRdb copy retains only in-frame clones and omits some. The sample has around 50,000 clones, around 90% seen once; the top ten hold 0.75% to 0.95%. The sample was PBMCs. Source of these receptors: a young man with colorectal cancer.

V usage is TRBV4-3 and J usage is TRBJ2-5; D is perhaps TRBD2 (6 bases). Germline CDR1 LGHNA, CDR2 YSLEER. The V gene lost 1 base and the J gene lost 9 bases, with 18 bases spanning the gap. The CDR3 consists of 15 residues. The CDR3 spells CASSQGNQGSGPQYF. The CDR3 region has the DNA TGCGCCAGCAGCCAAGGCAACCAGGGCAGCGGGCCCCAGTACTTC.

The chain is built from TRBV5-8 and TRBJ1-6; 10 bases align to TRBD1. The CDR3 is 15 residues long. V gave up 1 base and J gave up 8 bases; unmatched junction bases: 3. The V gene's germline CDR1 is SGHTS and CDR2 YDEGEE. Written as DNA, the CDR3 is TGTGCCAGCAGCTTGCGTGGGACAGGGGATTCACCCCTCCACTTT. Residues: CASSLRGTGDSPLHF.

The chain couples TRBV6-6 to TRBJ2-3; either TRBD1 or TRBD2 may supply D (5 bases each). CDR1 MNHNY and CDR2 SVGAGI come from the germline V gene (reference sequence). CDR3 length: 16 amino acids. Trimming stripped 2 bases from V and 4 bases from J, with 16 bases between. This chain's CDR3 is CASSYNTVGVADTQYF. The CDR3 coding sequence is TGTGCCAGCAGTTACAATACGGTGGGGGTTGCAGATACGCAGTATTTT.

J is TRBJ1-3 and V is TRBV19; possible D gene TRBD1, 6 bases. V lost 2 bases and J 4 bases, leaving 9 bases between the germline ends. CDR3 length equals 14 residues. The germline CDR1 and CDR2 sequences are LNHDA and SQIVND (reference sequence). The CDR3 here is CASSISRGGNTIYF. CDR3 in DNA: TGTGCCAGTAGTATATCCAGGGGAGGAAACACCATATATTTT.

Here the CDR3 reads CASSQWASGGPPGANVLTF. CDR3 sequence (DNA): TGTGCCAGCAGCCAATGGGCATCGGGGGGCCCCCCCGGGGCCAACGTCCTGACTTTC. The genes are TRBV3-1 (or the pseudogene TRBV3-2) and TRBJ2-6, with a possible D match to TRBD2 (7 bases). This CDR3 comprises 19 residues. The V end was cut by 2 bases, the J end by 4 bases, with 21 bases between. Germline assignment: CDR1 LGHDT and CDR2 YNNKEL (reference sequence).

The chain employs TRBV9 and TRBJ1-2; TRBD1 matches 8 bases. Germline V gene data show CDR1 as SGDLS and CDR2 as YYNGEE. This CDR3 has 14 amino acids. Unmatched junction bases numbered 10, after V lost 4 bases and J lost 8 bases. CDR3 DNA: TGTGCCAGCAGCCCCATGGGTTCAGGGGGCGGCTACACCTTC. The encoded protein is CASSPMGSGGGYTF.

The genes are TRBV10-3 and TRBJ1-2, with a weak D call TRBD1 (6 bases). The CDR3 totals 18 residues. CDR1 and CDR2 (germline): ENHRY, SYGVKD. V lost 0 bases and J 6 bases, leaving 23 bases between the germline ends. The CDR3 loop is CAISESLFPSARGHGYTF. The CDR3 nucleotides read TGTGCCATCAGTGAGTCACTTTTCCCGAGTGCCCGGGGGCATGGCTACACCTTC.

J is TRBJ1-2 and V is TRBV13; D gene ambiguous. This CDR3 contains 15 residues. Germline V gene data show CDR1 as PRHDT and CDR2 as FYEKMQ (reference sequence). Trimming shortened V by 0 bases and J by 3 bases, and 11 bases separated the two germline ends. The CDR3 protein is CASSLGPNRDYGYTF. For the CDR3, the DNA is TGTGCCAGCAGCTTAGGTCCAAATCGGGACTATGGCTACACCTTC.

V gene TRBV7-2 combines with J gene TRBJ2-3; D not certain. V lost 1 base and J lost 5, with 7 bases in between. The CDR3 runs 13 residues. Germline CDR1 and CDR2: SGHTA and FQGNSA. CDR3 sequence: CASSLGWGDTQYF. The CDR3 region has the DNA TGTGCCAGCAGCTTAGGGTGGGGAGATACGCAGTATTTT.